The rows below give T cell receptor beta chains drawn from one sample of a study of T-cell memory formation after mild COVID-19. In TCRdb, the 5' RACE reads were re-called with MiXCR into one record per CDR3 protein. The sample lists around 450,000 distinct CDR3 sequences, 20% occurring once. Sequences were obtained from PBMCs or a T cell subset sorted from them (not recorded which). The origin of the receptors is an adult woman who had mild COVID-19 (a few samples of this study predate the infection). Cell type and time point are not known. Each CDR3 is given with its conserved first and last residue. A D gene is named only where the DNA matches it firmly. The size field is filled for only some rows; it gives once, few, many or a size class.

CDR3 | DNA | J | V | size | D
CASSLDRGIPGQDAYEQYF | TGTGCCAGCAGCTTAGATAGGGGGATTCCGGGACAGGACGCCTACGAGCAGTACTTC | TRBJ2-7 | TRBV7-6 | . | TRBD1
CASSLGGLSGVDEQFF | TGTGCCAGCAGCTTAGGTGGTCTTAGCGGGGTTGATGAGCAGTTCTTC | TRBJ2-1 | TRBV7-3 | few | TRBD2
CASSPSARGSPYNEQFF | TGTGCCAGCAGCCCCTCGGCCAGGGGCTCGCCCTACAATGAGCAGTTCTTC | TRBJ2-1 | TRBV7-7 | . | .
CASTRDYPTYEQYF | TGTGCCAGCACAAGGGACTACCCCACCTACGAGCAGTACTTC | TRBJ2-7 | TRBV7-9 | few | TRBD2
CASSLNRVAKNIQYF | TGTGCCAGCAGTTTAAACCGAGTAGCCAAAAACATTCAGTACTTC | TRBJ2-4 | TRBV12-3/TRBV12-4 | few | .
CASNQGGNTEAFF | TGTGCCAGCAATCAGGGGGGGAACACTGAAGCTTTCTTT | TRBJ1-1 | TRBV6-6 | . | TRBD1
CASRRDSYTDTQYF | TGCGCCAGCAGGCGGGACAGCTACACAGATACGCAGTATTTT | TRBJ2-3 | TRBV5-1 | few | .
CSASRLDTDTQYF | TGCAGTGCTAGTAGACTAGACACAGATACGCAGTATTTT | TRBJ2-3 | TRBV20-1 | few | .
CASSHYQAGNTGELFF | TGTGCCAGCTCACATTATCAAGCGGGAAACACCGGGGAGCTGTTTTTT | TRBJ2-2 | TRBV18 | few | TRBD2
CASSLTHGTSGITDTQYF | TGTGCCAGCAGTTTAACCCACGGGACTAGCGGGATCACAGATACGCAGTATTTT | TRBJ2-3 | TRBV27 | few | TRBD2
CASSLAVSGQETQYF | TGTGCCAGCAGTTTAGCGGTTTCGGGCCAAGAGACCCAGTACTTC | TRBJ2-5 | TRBV12-3/TRBV12-4 | . | .
CASSQDYGRQNEQFF | TGCGCCAGCAGCCAAGATTACGGCAGACAGAATGAGCAGTTCTTC | TRBJ2-1 | TRBV4-3 | . | .
CAWSSTAGVEAFF | TGTGCCTGGAGCTCGACTGCCGGGGTTGAAGCTTTCTTT | TRBJ1-1 | TRBV30 | . | .
CSASTPGLAGGSSYNEQFF | TGCAGTGCTTCAACTCCGGGACTAGCGGGAGGGAGCTCCTACAATGAGCAGTTCTTC | TRBJ2-1 | TRBV20-1 | few | TRBD2
CASRSGEGWETQYF | TGTGCCAGCAGGTCGGGAGAAGGTTGGGAGACCCAGTACTTC | TRBJ2-5 | TRBV7-2 | . | .
CATSRGGTSEGETQYF | TGTGCCACCAGCAGAGGTGGGACTAGCGAGGGAGAGACCCAGTACTTC | TRBJ2-5 | TRBV15 | few | TRBD2
CASSLTDRGATDTQYF | TGTGCCAGCAGTTTAACCGACAGGGGTGCCACAGATACGCAGTATTTT | TRBJ2-3 | TRBV6-1 | . | TRBD1
CASSPQTGGLAEAFF | TGCGCCAGCAGCCCACAGACAGGGGGGTTGGCTGAAGCTTTCTTT | TRBJ1-1 | TRBV5-1 | . | TRBD1
CASSPPGAGNQPQHF | TGCGCCAGCAGCCCCCCAGGGGCTGGCAATCAGCCCCAGCATTTT | TRBJ1-5 | TRBV4-1 | few | .
CASSLDTAPETQYF | TGTGCTAGCAGCTTAGACACGGCGCCAGAGACCCAGTACTTC | TRBJ2-5 | TRBV7-7 | few | .
CASSWTGVSTEAFF | TGCGCCAGCAGCTGGACAGGGGTGAGCACTGAAGCTTTCTTT | TRBJ1-1 | TRBV5-1 | many | TRBD1
CASSAAPGELFF | TGTGCCAGCAGTGCGGCGCCCGGGGAGCTGTTTTTT | TRBJ2-2 | TRBV27 | . | .
CASSDVDYGYTF | TGTGCCAGCAGCGACGTAGACTATGGCTACACCTTC | TRBJ1-2 | TRBV3-1 | . | .
CASRSHRGSYNEQFF | TGTGCCAGCAGGTCGCACCGGGGGTCGTACAATGAGCAGTTCTTC | TRBJ2-1 | TRBV6-5 | . | .
CASSLTRGQGDTQYF | TGTGCCAGCAGTTTAACCAGGGGGCAAGGAGATACGCAGTATTTT | TRBJ2-3 | TRBV27 | . | TRBD1
CASSLGTHVNTEAFF | TGTGCCAGCAGCTTAGGAACACACGTGAACACTGAAGCTTTCTTT | TRBJ1-1 | TRBV7-2 | few | .
CATSDGTSGATDTQYF | TGTGCCACCTCTGACGGGACTAGCGGAGCCACAGATACGCAGTATTTT | TRBJ2-3 | TRBV24-1 | few | TRBD2
CASSVGQGMRTEAFF | TGCGCCAGCAGCGTTGGACAGGGGATGCGCACTGAAGCTTTCTTT | TRBJ1-1 | TRBV5-1 | few | TRBD1
CAISDPGRVGTEAFF | TGTGCCATCAGTGACCCGGGGAGGGTAGGCACTGAAGCTTTCTTT | TRBJ1-1 | TRBV10-3 | . | .
CASSAGTGDSIPQVGTQYF | TGTGCCAGCAGCGCCGGGACAGGGGACTCTATTCCGCAAGTAGGGACCCAGTACTTC | TRBJ2-5 | TRBV11-3 | few | TRBD1
CASSPGTEINNEQFF | TGTGCCAGCTCACCCGGGACAGAAATTAACAATGAGCAGTTCTTC | TRBJ2-1 | TRBV18 | . | TRBD1
CASSSRGTGGYEQYF | TGTGCCAGCAGCTCCAGAGGGACAGGGGGCTACGAGCAGTACTTC | TRBJ2-7 | TRBV7-2 | . | TRBD1